Listed here are 8 T cell receptor beta chains from one sample, sequenced in a study of blood T cell repertoires in COVID-19. Generated by immunoSEQ multiplex PCR, the TCRdb table keeps only in-frame clones and is missing some. There are approximately 100,000 clones in the sample; around 80% occur only once, and about 4.1% lies in the top ten. Input material: peripheral blood. The receptors derive from a human donor in a cohort sampled during active or convalescent COVID-19.

V gene TRBV7-8 combines with J gene TRBJ2-5, with 13 bases that match TRBD2. Germline V gene sequence: CDR1 SGHVS, CDR2 FQNEAQ. V dropped 4 bases and J dropped 7; count of bases not matched to a gene: 9. CDR3 length: 16 residues. CDR3 residues: CASSSGLAGALGTQYF. The CDR3 bases are TGTGCCAGCAGCTCCGGACTAGCGGGAGCGCTGGGGACCCAGTACTTC.

This chain joins TRBV4-3 and TRBJ2-1, with D perhaps matching TRBD2 (5 bases). This CDR3 region has 17 residues. In germline, CDR1 is LGHNA, CDR2 YSLEER. V was shortened by 0 bases and J by 1 base, with 13 bases between the two germline ends. The CDR3 loop is CASSQEAVRGSYNEQFF. The CDR3 region has the DNA TGCGCCAGCAGCCAAGAGGCGGTCCGGGGATCCTACAATGAGCAGTTCTTC.

The V and J genes are TRBV6-1 and TRBJ2-7; 11 bases align to TRBD2. Germline CDR1 reads MNHNS; CDR2 reads SASEGT. This CDR3 contains 20 residues. V shed 0 bases, J shed 1 base, and the junction held 14 bases outside the gene matches. CDR3 sequence reads: CASSEALPGLAGGRSYEQYF. The CDR3 DNA follows: TGTGCCAGCAGTGAAGCGCTTCCGGGGCTAGCGGGAGGAAGATCCTACGAGCAGTACTTC.

This chain links TRBV6-5 with TRBJ2-5; D uncertain. CDR1 is MNHEY and CDR2 is SVGAGI in the germline V gene. The CDR3 sequence is 12 residues long. V lost 2 bases and J lost 5, with 6 bases in between. In nucleotides, the CDR3 is TGTGCCAGCAGTTACGGCCCGGAGACCCAGTACTTC. Encoded protein: CASSYGPETQYF.

This CDR3 reads CASSSQGPNTIYF. The CDR3 DNA reads TGTGCCAGCAGCTCACAGGGGCCGAACACCATATATTTT. V and J are TRBV7-2 and TRBJ1-3; 7 nucleotides line up with TRBD1. The CDR3 sequence is 13 residues long. The germline gives CDR1 SGHTA, CDR2 FQGNSA. V trimming: 4 bases; J trimming: 7 bases; junction bases outside the gene matches: 4.

This clone was seen more than once but under ten times. V and J are TRBV19 and TRBJ1-3; 7 nucleotides agree with TRBD1. CDR1 and CDR2 from the germline V gene are LNHDA and SQIVND (reference sequence). The ends lost 6 bases at V and 4 bases at J; junction bases unmatched: 15. This CDR3 has 17 residues. The CDR3 DNA is TGTGCCAGTAGCACAGAGGGACAGATCCTCGCCGGAAACACCATATATTTT. Translation: CASSTEGQILAGNTIYF.

This chain connects TRBV7-9 to TRBJ1-4; D is ambiguous. This CDR3 contains 15 residues. V was pared by 1 base and J by 8 bases, with 14 bases between. CDR1 SEHNR and CDR2 FQNEAQ come from the germline V gene (reference sequence). The CDR3: CASSLGASLREKLFF. Written as DNA, the CDR3 is TGTGCCAGCAGCTTAGGGGCCTCCCTCCGAGAAAAACTGTTTTTT.

This sequence joins TRBV18 and TRBJ1-4, with 7 bases that match TRBD1. Germline CDR1 KGHSH, CDR2 LQKENI. V dropped 3 bases and J dropped 7; count of bases not matched to a gene: 5. This CDR3 has 14 residues. CDR3 in DNA: TGTGCCAGCTCACCCGGGAGGGGGCCTGAAAAACTGTTTTTT. Translation gives CASSPGRGPEKLFF.